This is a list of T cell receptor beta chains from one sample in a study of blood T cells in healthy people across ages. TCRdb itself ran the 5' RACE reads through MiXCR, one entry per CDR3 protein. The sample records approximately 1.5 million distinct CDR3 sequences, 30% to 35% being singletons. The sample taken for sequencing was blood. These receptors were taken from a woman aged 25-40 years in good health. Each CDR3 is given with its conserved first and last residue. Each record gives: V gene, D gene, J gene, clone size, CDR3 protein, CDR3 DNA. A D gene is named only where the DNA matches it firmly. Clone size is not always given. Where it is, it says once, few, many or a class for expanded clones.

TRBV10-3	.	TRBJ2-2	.	CAISDRDSYTGELFF	TGTGCCATCAGTGACCGGGACTCCTACACCGGGGAGCTGTTTTTT
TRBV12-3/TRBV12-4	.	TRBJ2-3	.	CASSFGRARTDTEYF	TGTGCCAGCAGTTTCGGCAGGGCTAGAACAGATACGGAGTATTTT
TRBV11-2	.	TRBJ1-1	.	CASSPVQGIAFF	TGTGCCAGCAGCCCGGTGCAGGGGATCGCTTTCTTT
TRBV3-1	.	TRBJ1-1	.	CASALGGMMNTEAFF	TGTGCCAGCGCTCTGGGGGGAATGATGAACACTGAAGCTTTCTTT
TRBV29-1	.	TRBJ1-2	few	CSVRGGANGYTF	TGCAGCGTTAGAGGAGGGGCGAATGGCTACACCTTC
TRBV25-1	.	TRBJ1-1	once	CASSEYGEGTEAFF	TGTGCCAGCAGTGAATACGGGGAAGGGACTGAAGCTTTCTTT
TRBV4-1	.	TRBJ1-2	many	CASSQGPGGIYGYTF	TGCGCCAGCAGCCAAGGGCCCGGGGGCATCTATGGCTACACCTTC
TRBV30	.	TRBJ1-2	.	CAWSSDDRYGYTF	TGTGCCTGGAGCTCAGATGACCGCTATGGCTACACCTTC
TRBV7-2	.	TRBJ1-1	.	CASSLVGRTEAFF	TGTGCCAGCAGCTTAGTTGGGAGAACTGAAGCTTTCTTT
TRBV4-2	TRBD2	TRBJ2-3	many	CASSQTSGGGDTQYF	TGTGCCAGCAGCCAAACTAGCGGGGGGGGAGATACGCAGTATTTT
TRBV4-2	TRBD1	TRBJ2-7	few	CASSQETGGYYEQYF	TGTGCCAGCAGCCAAGAAACAGGGGGGTACTACGAGCAGTACTTC
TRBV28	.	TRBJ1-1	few	CASPPGSMNTEAFF	TGTGCCAGCCCCCCGGGATCAATGAACACTGAAGCTTTCTTT
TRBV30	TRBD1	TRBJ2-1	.	CAWNEGAYNELFF	TGTGCCTGGAATGAGGGGGCCTACAATGAGCTGTTCTTC
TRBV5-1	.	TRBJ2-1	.	CASSLSGAFNEQFF	TGCGCCAGCAGCTTGAGCGGAGCTTTCAATGAGCAGTTCTTC
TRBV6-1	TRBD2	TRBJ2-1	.	CASSAFFVAGAKVDEQFF	TGTGCCAGCAGTGCTTTCTTTGTAGCGGGGGCCAAAGTAGATGAGCAGTTCTTC
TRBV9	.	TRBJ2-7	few	CASSVAADAYEQYF	TGTGCCAGCAGCGTAGCTGCGGACGCCTACGAGCAGTACTTC
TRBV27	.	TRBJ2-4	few	CASSPNLAKNIQYF	TGTGCCAGCAGCCCGAACTTGGCCAAAAACATTCAGTACTTC